These T cell receptor beta chains were read from a single sample in a study of Graves' ophthalmopathy and Graves' hyperthyroidism. TCRdb processed the multiplex PCR reads anew with MiXCR; each CDR3 protein has one entry. The table lists hundreds of thousands of distinct CDR3 sequences, under 25% of them singletons, with roughly 3.2% in the top ten. Sequencing was done on a sample of peripheral blood. The source is a woman under 30 with stable Graves' hyperthyroidism. Both conserved end residues are part of each CDR3. The order of the fields is V gene, clone size, J gene, D gene, CDR3 DNA, CDR3 protein. A D gene is named only where the DNA matches it firmly. Rows give clone size only sometimes, using once, few, many, or a class for an expanded clone.

v_call: TRBV24-1
clone_size: few
j_call: TRBJ2-3
d_call: TRBD1
cdr3_nt: TGTGCCACCAGTGATCTAGGGACAGGGGAAGAAGATACGCAGTATTTT
cdr3_aa: CATSDLGTGEEDTQYF

v_call: TRBV11-2
clone_size: NA
j_call: TRBJ1-6
d_call: NA
cdr3_nt: TGTGCCAGCAGCCTGGAGAGGTCGAGGAATTCACCCCTCCACTTT
cdr3_aa: CASSLERSRNSPLHF

v_call: TRBV30
clone_size: few
j_call: TRBJ2-2
d_call: TRBD1
cdr3_nt: TGTGCCTGGAGTGTAACCCCAGGGGGCCAGGGCGGGGAGCTGTTTTTT
cdr3_aa: CAWSVTPGGQGGELFF

v_call: TRBV9
clone_size: many
j_call: TRBJ2-5
d_call: TRBD1
cdr3_nt: TGTGCCAGCAGCGTAGCTACAGGGGGCCGAGAGACCCAGTACTTC
cdr3_aa: CASSVATGGRETQYF

v_call: TRBV6-2/TRBV6-3
clone_size: many
j_call: TRBJ1-6
d_call: NA
cdr3_nt: TGTGCCAGCATATTGGTGAATTCACCCCTCCACTTT
cdr3_aa: CASILVNSPLHF

v_call: TRBV12-3/TRBV12-4
clone_size: many
j_call: TRBJ1-1
d_call: NA
cdr3_nt: TGTGCCAGCAGTCAAGGGACAATCAACACTGAAGCTTTCTTT
cdr3_aa: CASSQGTINTEAFF

v_call: TRBV7-3
clone_size: NA
j_call: TRBJ2-7
d_call: TRBD2
cdr3_nt: TGTGCCAGCAGCTTAATCGGCGGGAGGCAGTACGAGCAGTACTTC
cdr3_aa: CASSLIGGRQYEQYF

v_call: TRBV11-2
clone_size: many
j_call: TRBJ2-7
d_call: NA
cdr3_nt: TGTGCCAGCAACTCAAGGGGGTCCTACGAGCAGTACTTC
cdr3_aa: CASNSRGSYEQYF

v_call: TRBV6-1
clone_size: many
j_call: TRBJ1-6
d_call: NA
cdr3_nt: TGTGCCAGCAGTGGGTTCGGGGGAAATAATTCACCCCTCCACTTT
cdr3_aa: CASSGFGGNNSPLHF

v_call: TRBV12-3/TRBV12-4
clone_size: many
j_call: TRBJ2-5
d_call: TRBD1
cdr3_nt: TGTGCCAGCAGCCCAACGGGACAGGCCCAAGAGACCCAGTACTTC
cdr3_aa: CASSPTGQAQETQYF

v_call: TRBV6-5
clone_size: many
j_call: TRBJ1-3
d_call: TRBD1
cdr3_nt: TGTGCCAGCGGGAGACAGGGAGTATCAGGAAACACCATATATTTT
cdr3_aa: CASGRQGVSGNTIYF

v_call: TRBV6-1
clone_size: many
j_call: TRBJ1-6
d_call: TRBD1
cdr3_nt: TGTGCCAGCAGTAGGGACAGGAGCTCCTATAATTCACCCCTCCACTTT
cdr3_aa: CASSRDRSSYNSPLHF

v_call: TRBV5-1
clone_size: many
j_call: TRBJ2-7
d_call: TRBD2
cdr3_nt: TGCGCCAGCAGCAGGAGCGGGAGGATCGACGAGCAGTACTTC
cdr3_aa: CASSRSGRIDEQYF

v_call: TRBV7-3
clone_size: many
j_call: TRBJ2-7
d_call: NA
cdr3_nt: TGTGCCAGCAGCTTAATGCAGGGCGGCGAGCAGTACTTC
cdr3_aa: CASSLMQGGEQYF

v_call: TRBV6-2/TRBV6-3
clone_size: NA
j_call: TRBJ1-2
d_call: NA
cdr3_nt: TGTGCCAGCAGTTATAATCCGGAGGGAGACTATGGCTACACCTTC
cdr3_aa: CASSYNPEGDYGYTF

v_call: TRBV5-1
clone_size: many
j_call: TRBJ2-7
d_call: NA
cdr3_nt: TGCGCCAGCAGCTTGGTGTTCCAGGGCTACCGAACCTACGAGCAGTACTTC
cdr3_aa: CASSLVFQGYRTYEQYF

v_call: TRBV2
clone_size: NA
j_call: TRBJ2-7
d_call: TRBD1
cdr3_nt: TGTGCCAGAGGGACAGGCTCCTACGAGCAGTACTTC
cdr3_aa: CARGTGSYEQYF

v_call: TRBV10-2
clone_size: NA
j_call: TRBJ2-2
d_call: TRBD2
cdr3_nt: TGCGCCAGCAGACTAGCGGGAGGGGTTACCGGGGAGCTGTTTTTT
cdr3_aa: CASRLAGGVTGELFF

v_call: TRBV20-1
clone_size: many
j_call: TRBJ2-7
d_call: TRBD1
cdr3_nt: TGCAGTGCTTCGACAGGGGGACGCTACGAGCAGTACTTC
cdr3_aa: CSASTGGRYEQYF

v_call: TRBV12-3/TRBV12-4
clone_size: many
j_call: TRBJ2-4
d_call: TRBD2
cdr3_nt: TGTGCCAGCAGTTTTGGGGGGGACATTCAGTACTTC
cdr3_aa: CASSFGGDIQYF

v_call: TRBV14
clone_size: many
j_call: TRBJ1-2
d_call: NA
cdr3_nt: TGTGCCAGCAGCCAAGGGGACAACCTTAACTATGGCTACACCTTC
cdr3_aa: CASSQGDNLNYGYTF

v_call: TRBV24-1
clone_size: many
j_call: TRBJ2-7
d_call: TRBD1
cdr3_nt: TGTGCCACCAGTTCGGGACAGGGCGGCGAGCAGTACTTC
cdr3_aa: CATSSGQGGEQYF

v_call: TRBV6-1
clone_size: many
j_call: TRBJ1-1
d_call: NA
cdr3_nt: TGTGCCAGCAGTCCGGGACCGCTGAACACTGAAGCTTTCTTT
cdr3_aa: CASSPGPLNTEAFF

v_call: TRBV27
clone_size: many
j_call: TRBJ1-1
d_call: NA
cdr3_nt: TGTGCCAGCACAAAGGGGGGCGAGAGCACTGAAGCTTTCTTT
cdr3_aa: CASTKGGESTEAFF

v_call: TRBV12-3/TRBV12-4
clone_size: many
j_call: TRBJ1-2
d_call: NA
cdr3_nt: TGTGCCAGCAGTTTTGGAGGGGCTGGCTACACCTTC
cdr3_aa: CASSFGGAGYTF

v_call: TRBV12-3/TRBV12-4
clone_size: NA
j_call: TRBJ2-4
d_call: TRBD1
cdr3_nt: TGTGCCAGCAGTTTAATGTTTCGGGACAGGGAAAACATTAAGTACTTC
cdr3_aa: CASSLMFRDRENIKYF

v_call: TRBV7-2
clone_size: many
j_call: TRBJ2-5
d_call: TRBD2
cdr3_nt: TGTGCCAGTCGGGGATTAGCGGGAGGGCCGGAGACCCAGTACTTC
cdr3_aa: CASRGLAGGPETQYF

v_call: TRBV19
clone_size: many
j_call: TRBJ1-1
d_call: TRBD1
cdr3_nt: TGTGCCAGTAGCACGGACAGGGGCGAAGCTTTCTTT
cdr3_aa: CASSTDRGEAFF

v_call: TRBV12-3/TRBV12-4
clone_size: many
j_call: TRBJ2-7
d_call: TRBD1
cdr3_nt: TGTGCCAGCAGTTCCAACAGGGGGCCGCTCGAGCAGTACTTC
cdr3_aa: CASSSNRGPLEQYF

v_call: TRBV20-1
clone_size: many
j_call: TRBJ1-5
d_call: NA
cdr3_nt: TGCAGTGCTAGAGTTCAGGGGAAACATCAGCCCCAGCATTTT
cdr3_aa: CSARVQGKHQPQHF

v_call: TRBV27
clone_size: many
j_call: TRBJ2-7
d_call: NA
cdr3_nt: TGTGCCAGCAGTCACGCGGGACCCTCCTACGAGCAGTACTTC
cdr3_aa: CASSHAGPSYEQYF

v_call: TRBV6-5
clone_size: few
j_call: TRBJ2-5
d_call: NA
cdr3_nt: TGTGCCAGCAGTTACGGACCGGCGCGGGCAGAGACCCAGTACTTC
cdr3_aa: CASSYGPARAETQYF

v_call: TRBV30
clone_size: many
j_call: TRBJ2-7
d_call: NA
cdr3_nt: TGTGCCTGGGGGGGACCTCACGCTACCTACGAGCAGTACTTC
cdr3_aa: CAWGGPHATYEQYF

v_call: TRBV11-2
clone_size: many
j_call: TRBJ2-6
d_call: NA
cdr3_nt: TGTGCCAGCAGCAAGATTGGGGCCAACGTCCTGACTTTC
cdr3_aa: CASSKIGANVLTF

v_call: TRBV28
clone_size: NA
j_call: TRBJ2-2
d_call: NA
cdr3_nt: TGTGCCAGCACCTGGAGGGCGGGGGAGCTGTTTTTT
cdr3_aa: CASTWRAGELFF

v_call: TRBV3-1
clone_size: NA
j_call: TRBJ2-7
d_call: NA
cdr3_nt: TGTGCCAGCAGCCCCCGGGCCTGGCGAGAGCAGTACTTC
cdr3_aa: CASSPRAWREQYF

v_call: TRBV28
clone_size: many
j_call: TRBJ1-2
d_call: NA
cdr3_nt: TGTGCCAGCAGCCCCGGGTTAGGGGAAGGCTACACCTTC
cdr3_aa: CASSPGLGEGYTF

v_call: TRBV28
clone_size: many
j_call: TRBJ2-7
d_call: NA
cdr3_nt: TGTGCCAGCTACGACTCCTACGAGCAGTACTTC
cdr3_aa: CASYDSYEQYF

v_call: TRBV5-1
clone_size: many
j_call: TRBJ2-7
d_call: NA
cdr3_nt: TGTGCCAGCAGCCCAGGAACCTACGAGCAGTACTTC
cdr3_aa: CASSPGTYEQYF

v_call: TRBV25-1
clone_size: NA
j_call: TRBJ1-5
d_call: TRBD1
cdr3_nt: TGTGCCAGCAGTGGTAGTCTAGGGGGCCGGGGCAATCAGCCCCAGCATTTT
cdr3_aa: CASSGSLGGRGNQPQHF

v_call: TRBV11-2
clone_size: many
j_call: TRBJ2-7
d_call: NA
cdr3_nt: TGTGCCAGCAGCCACTACCGGGACGGCTGGGACAAGGGGCAGTACTTC
cdr3_aa: CASSHYRDGWDKGQYF

v_call: TRBV7-2
clone_size: few
j_call: TRBJ1-3
d_call: NA
cdr3_nt: TGTGCCAGCAGCGTCTTCAGGGGAGCGGGAAACACCATATATTTT
cdr3_aa: CASSVFRGAGNTIYF

v_call: TRBV27
clone_size: many
j_call: TRBJ2-5
d_call: NA
cdr3_nt: TGTGCCAGCAGGCCCCCCGGGACTTACGCTCAAGAGACCCAGTACTTC
cdr3_aa: CASRPPGTYAQETQYF

v_call: TRBV20-1
clone_size: many
j_call: TRBJ2-7
d_call: NA
cdr3_nt: TGCAGTGCTAGAAGGGTGAGCAGGGAGGAATACGAGCAGTACTTC
cdr3_aa: CSARRVSREEYEQYF

v_call: TRBV7-9
clone_size: many
j_call: TRBJ2-5
d_call: TRBD1
cdr3_nt: TGTGCCAGCAGCCACGAGGCTAACAGGGGGCTTGCGGAGACCCAGTACTTC
cdr3_aa: CASSHEANRGLAETQYF

v_call: TRBV14
clone_size: many
j_call: TRBJ1-6
d_call: TRBD1
cdr3_nt: TGTGCCAGCAGCCCCTCGAGGACAGGGGGAAATTCACCCCTCCACTTT
cdr3_aa: CASSPSRTGGNSPLHF

v_call: TRBV12-3/TRBV12-4
clone_size: many
j_call: TRBJ1-2
d_call: NA
cdr3_nt: TGTGCCAGCAGTTTACCAGGGAATGGCTACACCTTC
cdr3_aa: CASSLPGNGYTF

v_call: TRBV15
clone_size: NA
j_call: TRBJ2-5
d_call: NA
cdr3_nt: TGTGCCACCAGCAGAGATCCCTCCCCGGAGACCCAGTACTTC
cdr3_aa: CATSRDPSPETQYF

v_call: TRBV6-2/TRBV6-3
clone_size: many
j_call: TRBJ2-5
d_call: TRBD1
cdr3_nt: TGTGCCAGCCTTCCGGGGACAGGGCTGGAGACCCAGTACTTC
cdr3_aa: CASLPGTGLETQYF

v_call: TRBV4-1
clone_size: NA
j_call: TRBJ1-2
d_call: NA
cdr3_nt: TGCGCCAGCAGCCAAGGCCAGGGAGTGGGCGGCTACACCTTC
cdr3_aa: CASSQGQGVGGYTF

v_call: TRBV28
clone_size: few
j_call: TRBJ1-1
d_call: NA
cdr3_nt: TGTGCCAGCAGTTCCGACACAGATGTTATGAACACTGAAGCTTTCTTT
cdr3_aa: CASSSDTDVMNTEAFF